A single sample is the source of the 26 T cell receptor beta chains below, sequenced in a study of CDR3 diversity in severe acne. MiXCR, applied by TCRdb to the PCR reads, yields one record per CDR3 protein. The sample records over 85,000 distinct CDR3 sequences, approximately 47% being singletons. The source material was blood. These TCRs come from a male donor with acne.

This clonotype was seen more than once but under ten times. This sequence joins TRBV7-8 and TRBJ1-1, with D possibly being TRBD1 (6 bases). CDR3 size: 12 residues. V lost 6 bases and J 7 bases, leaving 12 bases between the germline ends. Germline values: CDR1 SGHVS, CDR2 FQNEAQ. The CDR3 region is CASSPRTVEAFF. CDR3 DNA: TGTGCCAGCAGTCCAAGGACAGTTGAAGCTTTCTTT.

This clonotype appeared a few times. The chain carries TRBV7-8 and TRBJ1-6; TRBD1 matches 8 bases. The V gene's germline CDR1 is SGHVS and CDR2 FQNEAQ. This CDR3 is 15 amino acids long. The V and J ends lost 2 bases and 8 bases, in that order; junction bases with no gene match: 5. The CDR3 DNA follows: TGTGCCAGCAGCTTACATCAGGGGGCCGATTCACCCCTCCACTTT. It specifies CASSLHQGADSPLHF.

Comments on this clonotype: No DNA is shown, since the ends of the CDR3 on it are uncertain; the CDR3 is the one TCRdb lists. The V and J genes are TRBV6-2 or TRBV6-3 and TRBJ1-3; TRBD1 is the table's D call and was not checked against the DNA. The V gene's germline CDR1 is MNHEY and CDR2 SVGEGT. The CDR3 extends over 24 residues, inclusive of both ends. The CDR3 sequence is CASSLVSNQPQHFGDGTRGNTIYF.

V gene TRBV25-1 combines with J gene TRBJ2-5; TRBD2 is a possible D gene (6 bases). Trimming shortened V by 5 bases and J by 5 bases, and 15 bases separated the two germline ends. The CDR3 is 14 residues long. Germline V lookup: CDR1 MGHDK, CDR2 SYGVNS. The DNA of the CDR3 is TGTGCCAGCAGTAAATCCGGGACTCTTGAGACCCAGTACTTC. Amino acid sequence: CASSKSGTLETQYF. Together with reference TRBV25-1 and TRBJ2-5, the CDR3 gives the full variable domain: EADIYQTPRYLVIGTGKKITLECSQTMGHDKMYWYQQDPGMELHLIHYSYGVNSTEKGDLSSESTVSRIRTEHFPLTLESARPSHTSQYLCASSKSGTLETQYFGPGTRLLVL.

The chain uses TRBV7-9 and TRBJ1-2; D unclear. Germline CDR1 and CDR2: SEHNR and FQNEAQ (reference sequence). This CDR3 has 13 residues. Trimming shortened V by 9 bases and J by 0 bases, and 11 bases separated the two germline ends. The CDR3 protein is CASFQSSNYGYTF. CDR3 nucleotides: TGTGCCAGTTTTCAGTCTTCTAACTATGGCTACACCTTC.

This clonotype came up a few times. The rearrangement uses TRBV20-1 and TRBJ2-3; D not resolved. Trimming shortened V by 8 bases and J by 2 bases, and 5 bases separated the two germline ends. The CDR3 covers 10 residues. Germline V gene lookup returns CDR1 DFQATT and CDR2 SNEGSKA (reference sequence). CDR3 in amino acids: CSSPTDTQYF. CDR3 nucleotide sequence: TGCAGTTCCCCCACAGATACGCAGTATTTT.

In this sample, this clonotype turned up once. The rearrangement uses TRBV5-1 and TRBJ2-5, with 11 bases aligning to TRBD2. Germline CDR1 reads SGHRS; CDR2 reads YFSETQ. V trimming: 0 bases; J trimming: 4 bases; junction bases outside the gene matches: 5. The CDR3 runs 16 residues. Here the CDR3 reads CASSLEGLAVGETQYF. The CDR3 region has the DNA TGCGCCAGCAGCTTGGAGGGACTAGCGGTTGGAGAGACCCAGTACTTC. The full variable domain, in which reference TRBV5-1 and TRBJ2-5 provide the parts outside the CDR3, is KAGVTQTPRYLIKTRGQQVTLSCSPISGHRSVSWYQQTPGQGLQFLFEYFSETQRNKGNFPGRFSGRQFSNSRSEMNVSTLELGDSALYLCASSLEGLAVGETQYFGPGTRLLVL.

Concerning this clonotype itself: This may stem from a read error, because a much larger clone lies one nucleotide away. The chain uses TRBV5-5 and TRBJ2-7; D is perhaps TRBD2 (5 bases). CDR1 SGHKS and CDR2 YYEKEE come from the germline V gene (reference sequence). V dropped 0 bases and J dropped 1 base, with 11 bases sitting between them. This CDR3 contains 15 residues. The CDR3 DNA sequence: TGTGCCAGCAGCTTGGATCCGGGATTTTCCTACGAGCAGTACGTC. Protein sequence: CASSLDPGFSYEQYV.

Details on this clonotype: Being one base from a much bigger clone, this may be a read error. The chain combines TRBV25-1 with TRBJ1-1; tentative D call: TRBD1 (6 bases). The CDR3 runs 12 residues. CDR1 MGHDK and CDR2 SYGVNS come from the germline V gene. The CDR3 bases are TGTGCCGGCAGTCAGGGGTCGAGTGAAGCTTTCTTT. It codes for CAGSQGSSEAFF.

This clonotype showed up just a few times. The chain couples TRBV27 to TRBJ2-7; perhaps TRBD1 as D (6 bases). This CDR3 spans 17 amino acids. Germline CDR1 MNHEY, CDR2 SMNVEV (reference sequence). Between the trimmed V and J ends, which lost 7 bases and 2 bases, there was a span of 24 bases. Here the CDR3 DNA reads TGTGCCAGCACCTTGACGCCCGACAGGCTTTATCCCTACGAGCAGTACTTC. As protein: CASTLTPDRLYPYEQYF.

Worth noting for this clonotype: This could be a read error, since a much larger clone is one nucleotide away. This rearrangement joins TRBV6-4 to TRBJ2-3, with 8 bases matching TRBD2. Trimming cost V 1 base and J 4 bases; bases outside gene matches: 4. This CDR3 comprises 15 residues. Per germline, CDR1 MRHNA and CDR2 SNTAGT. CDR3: CASSDLAGSADTQYF. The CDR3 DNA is TGTGCCAGCAGTGACTTAGCGGGGTCCGCAGATACGCAGTATTTT.

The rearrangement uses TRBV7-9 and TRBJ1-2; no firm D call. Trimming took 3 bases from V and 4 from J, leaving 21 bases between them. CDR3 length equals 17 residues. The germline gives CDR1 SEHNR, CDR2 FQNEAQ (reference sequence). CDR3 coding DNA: TGTGCCAGCAGCTTTTCCCTGGCAGACCCACCTAGCTATGGCTACACCTTC. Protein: CASSFSLADPPSYGYTF.

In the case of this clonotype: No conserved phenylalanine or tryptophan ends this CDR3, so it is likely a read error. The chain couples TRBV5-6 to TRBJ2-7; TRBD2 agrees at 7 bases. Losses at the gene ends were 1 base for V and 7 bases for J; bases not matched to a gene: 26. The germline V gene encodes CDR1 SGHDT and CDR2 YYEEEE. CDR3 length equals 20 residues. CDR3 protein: CASSLIGVPGSRLAPREQYL. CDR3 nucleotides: TGTGCCAGCAGCTTGATTGGTGTACCGGGGAGCAGACTAGCCCCACGGGAGCAGTACCTC.

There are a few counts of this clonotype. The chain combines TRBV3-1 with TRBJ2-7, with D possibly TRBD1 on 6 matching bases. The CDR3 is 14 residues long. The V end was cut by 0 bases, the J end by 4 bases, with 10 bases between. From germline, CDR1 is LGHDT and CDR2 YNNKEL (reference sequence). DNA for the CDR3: TGTGCCAGCAGCCAAGAAGGACAGCTATACGAGCAGTACGTC. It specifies CASSQEGQLYEQYV.

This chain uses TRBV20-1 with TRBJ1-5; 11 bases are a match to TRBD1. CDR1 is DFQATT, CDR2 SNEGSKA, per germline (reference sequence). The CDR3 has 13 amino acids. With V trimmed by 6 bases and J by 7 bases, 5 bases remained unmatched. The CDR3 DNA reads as TGCAGTGCCCCCGGGACAGGGGGGCAGCCCCAGCATTTT. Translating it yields CSAPGTGGQPQHF.

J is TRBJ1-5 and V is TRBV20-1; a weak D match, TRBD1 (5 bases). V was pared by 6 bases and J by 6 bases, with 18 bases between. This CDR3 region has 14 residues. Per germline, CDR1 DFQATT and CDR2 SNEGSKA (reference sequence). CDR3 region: CSASGGKVGQPQHF. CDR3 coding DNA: TGCAGTGCCAGTGGGGGGAAGGTGGGTCAGCCCCAGCATTTT.

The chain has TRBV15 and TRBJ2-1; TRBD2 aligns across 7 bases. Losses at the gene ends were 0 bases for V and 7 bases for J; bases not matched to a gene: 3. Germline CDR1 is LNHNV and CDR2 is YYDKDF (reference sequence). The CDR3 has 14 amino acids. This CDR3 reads CATSRDLGGNEQFF. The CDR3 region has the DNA TGTGCCACCAGCAGAGATTTGGGGGGGAATGAGCAGTTCTTC.

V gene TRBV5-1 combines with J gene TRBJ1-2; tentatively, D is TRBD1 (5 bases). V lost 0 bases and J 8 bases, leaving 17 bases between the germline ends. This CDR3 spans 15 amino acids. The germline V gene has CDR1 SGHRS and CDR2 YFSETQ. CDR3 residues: CASSLGQNTEAGYTF. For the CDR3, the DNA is TGCGCCAGCAGCTTGGGACAGAACACTGAAGCGGGCTACACCTTC.

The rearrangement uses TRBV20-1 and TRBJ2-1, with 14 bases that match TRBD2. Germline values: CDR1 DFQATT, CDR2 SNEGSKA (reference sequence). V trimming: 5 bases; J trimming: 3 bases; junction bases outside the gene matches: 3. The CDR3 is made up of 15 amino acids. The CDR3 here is CSAAGLAGGYNEQFF. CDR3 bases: TGCAGTGCTGCCGGACTAGCGGGAGGCTACAATGAGCAGTTCTTC.

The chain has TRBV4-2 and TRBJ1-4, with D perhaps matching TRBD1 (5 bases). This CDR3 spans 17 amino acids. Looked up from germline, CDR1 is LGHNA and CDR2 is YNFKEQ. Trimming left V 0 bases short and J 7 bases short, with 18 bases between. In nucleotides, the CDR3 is TGTGCCAGCAGCCAAGACCTCCCCCAGGGACGTCGTGAAAAACTGTTTTTT. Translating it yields CASSQDLPQGRREKLFF.

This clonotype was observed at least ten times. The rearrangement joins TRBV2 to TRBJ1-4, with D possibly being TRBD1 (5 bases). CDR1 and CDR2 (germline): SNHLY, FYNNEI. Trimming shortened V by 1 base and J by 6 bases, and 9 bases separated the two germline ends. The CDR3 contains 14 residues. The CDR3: CASSEGGGDEKLFF. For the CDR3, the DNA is TGTGCCAGCAGTGAAGGTGGGGGTGATGAAAAACTGTTTTTT.

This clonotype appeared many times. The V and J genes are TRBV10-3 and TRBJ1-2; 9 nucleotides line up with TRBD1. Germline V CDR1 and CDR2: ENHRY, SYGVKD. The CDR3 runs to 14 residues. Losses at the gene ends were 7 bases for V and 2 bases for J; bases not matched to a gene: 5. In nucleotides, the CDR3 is TGTGCCATCACTGCGGGACAGGGAAACTATGGCTACACCTTC. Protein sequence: CAITAGQGNYGYTF.

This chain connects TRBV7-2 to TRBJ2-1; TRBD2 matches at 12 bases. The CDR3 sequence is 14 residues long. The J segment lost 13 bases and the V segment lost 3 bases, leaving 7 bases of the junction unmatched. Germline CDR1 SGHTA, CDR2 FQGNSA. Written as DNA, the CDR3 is TGTGCCAGCAGCTTGTGGACTAGCGGGACCTTCCAGTTCTTC. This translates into CASSLWTSGTFQFF.

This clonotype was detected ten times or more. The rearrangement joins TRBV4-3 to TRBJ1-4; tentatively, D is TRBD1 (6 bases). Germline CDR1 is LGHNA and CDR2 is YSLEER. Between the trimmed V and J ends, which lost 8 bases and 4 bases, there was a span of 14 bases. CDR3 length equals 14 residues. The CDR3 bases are TGCGCCAGCGGAGAAACAGGGATTAATGAAAAACTGTTTTTT. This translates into CASGETGINEKLFF.

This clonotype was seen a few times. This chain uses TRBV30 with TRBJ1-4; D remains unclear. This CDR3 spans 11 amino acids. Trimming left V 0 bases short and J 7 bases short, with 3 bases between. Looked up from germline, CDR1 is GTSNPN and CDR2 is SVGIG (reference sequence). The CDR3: CAWSVGEKLFF. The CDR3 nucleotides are TGTGCCTGGAGTGTGGGTGAAAAACTGTTTTTT.

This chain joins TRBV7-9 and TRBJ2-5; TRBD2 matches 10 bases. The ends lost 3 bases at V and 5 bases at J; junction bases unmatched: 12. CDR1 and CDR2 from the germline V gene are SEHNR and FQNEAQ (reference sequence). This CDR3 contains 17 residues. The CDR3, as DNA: TGTGCCAGCAGCTTTAATAGCGGGGGGCCCGCCAGTGAGACCCAGTACTTC. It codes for CASSFNSGGPASETQYF.